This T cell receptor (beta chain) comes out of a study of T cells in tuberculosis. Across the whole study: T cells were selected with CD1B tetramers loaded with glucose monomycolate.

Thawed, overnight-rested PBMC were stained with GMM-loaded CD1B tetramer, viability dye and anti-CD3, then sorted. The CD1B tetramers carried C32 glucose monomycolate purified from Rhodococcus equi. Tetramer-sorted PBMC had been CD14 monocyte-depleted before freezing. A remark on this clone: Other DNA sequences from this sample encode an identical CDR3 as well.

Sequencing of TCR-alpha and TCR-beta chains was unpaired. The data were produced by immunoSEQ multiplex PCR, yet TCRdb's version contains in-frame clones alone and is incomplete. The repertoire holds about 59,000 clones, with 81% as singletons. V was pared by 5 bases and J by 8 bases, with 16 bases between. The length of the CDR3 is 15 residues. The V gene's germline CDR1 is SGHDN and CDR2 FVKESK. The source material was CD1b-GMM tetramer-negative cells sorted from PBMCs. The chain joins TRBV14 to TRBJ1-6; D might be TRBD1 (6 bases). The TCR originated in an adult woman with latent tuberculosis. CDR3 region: CASSNRVPQDSPLHF. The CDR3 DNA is TGTGCCAGCAGCAACAGGGTCCCTCAGGATTCACCCCTCCACTTT.